This T cell receptor (beta chain) was sequenced for a study of early T cells in non-severe SARS-CoV-2 infection. This CDR3 is built from 15 residues. Germline CDR1 reads DFQATT; CDR2 reads SNEGSKA (reference sequence). The germline V and J ends were trimmed by 0 bases and 3 bases, with 15 bases remaining between them. Individual cDNA molecules received unique molecular identifiers. TCRdb re-analysed the 5' RACE reads in MiXCR, keeping a single row per CDR3 protein. The profile shows 70,000 to 90,000 distinct CDR3 sequences, 8.5% to 12% of them singletons. The TCR comes from an adult who was a healthcare worker with PCR-confirmed SARS-CoV-2 infection or an uninfected control (not recorded which). Sequences were derived from whole blood, sampled at baseline. This sequence joins TRBV20-1 and TRBJ2-7; D unclear. CDR3 loop: CSARDLGGQNYEQYF. The CDR3 DNA reads as TGCAGTGCTAGAGATCTGGGTGGGCAAAACTACGAGCAGTACTTC.